This is a list of T cell receptor beta chains from one sample in a study of chemoradiotherapy in HPV16-positive cancers. The method was immunoSEQ multiplex PCR; TCRdb's version includes in-frame clones alone and lacks a portion of them. This sample has tens of thousands of clones; approximately 84% occur once, and the top ten carry about 6%. The starting material was blood, obtained from a patient who underwent chemoradiotherapy. The receptors come from a human donor with HPV-associated anogenital cancer. CDR3s include the opening cysteine and the closing phenylalanine or tryptophan. D genes are given only for firm matches. Size is stated for part of the rows, as once, few or many counts, or as a class when the clone is expanded.

TRBV2	-	-	TRBJ1-4	TGTGCCAGCAGTTCCAGCCTGGGGGGAAATGAAAAACTGTTTTTT	CASSSSLGGNEKLFF
TRBV15	-	-	TRBJ1-1	TGTGCCACTAGGGACGGCATAAACACTGAAGCTTTCTTT	CATRDGINTEAFF
TRBV5-4	TRBD2	-	TRBJ2-5	TGTGCCAGCAGCTTGGGGGGACTAGGGGTCCAAGAGACCCAGTACTTC	CASSLGGLGVQETQYF
TRBV30	-	once	TRBJ1-3	TGTGCCTGCTGGGCGGAGAGCTCTGGAAACACCATATATTTT	CACWAESSGNTIYF
TRBV11-1	-	-	TRBJ2-3	TGTGCCAGCAGCTCGGGGGTCTCCCGCACAGATACGCAGTATTTT	CASSSGVSRTDTQYF
TRBV2	-	-	TRBJ2-2	TGTGCCAGCAAGGGAAGGCCTCTAAACACCGGGGAGCTGTTTTTT	CASKGRPLNTGELFF
TRBV5-8	-	-	TRBJ1-6	TGTGCCAGCAGCTTGTGGAGGGAATATAATTCACCCCTCCACTTT	CASSLWREYNSPLHF
TRBV10-2	TRBD1	once	TRBJ2-7	TGCGCCAGCAGGGAGGGACAGGGAGTAACCTACGAGCAGTACTTC	CASREGQGVTYEQYF
TRBV5-6	TRBD2	few	TRBJ2-3	TGTGCCAGCAGCTTGGAAAGGACTAGCGGGGGTATCGCAGATACGCAGTATTTT	CASSLERTSGGIADTQYF
TRBV7-3	-	-	TRBJ1-3	TGTGCCAGCAGCTTATTCTCTGGAAACACCATATATTTT	CASSLFSGNTIYF
TRBV6-5	-	-	TRBJ2-1	TGTGCCAGCAGTTACACAGGGAATGAGCAGTTCTTC	CASSYTGNEQFF
TRBV2	-	-	TRBJ2-7	TGTGCCAGCATGCGGTTCAATATCGAGCAGTACTTC	CASMRFNIEQYF
TRBV6-6	-	-	TRBJ2-5	TGTGCCAGCAGTTACTCATCGGAGACCCAGTACTTC	CASSYSSETQYF
TRBV9	TRBD1	-	TRBJ1-3	TGTGCCAGCACTCCGATCTTGGACAGGGAGTCAGGTCTCGCTGGAAACACCATATATTTT	CASTPILDRESGLAGNTIYF
TRBV9	-	-	TRBJ2-5	TGTGCCAGCAGCTCCTCTGGCGGGGGCCCCCAGTACTTC	CASSSSGGGPQYF
TRBV19	TRBD1	-	TRBJ1-3	TGTGCCTCTTGGGACAGGGGGAAAGGAAACACCATATATTTT	CASWDRGKGNTIYF
TRBV6-5	-	-	TRBJ2-5	TGTGCCAGCAGTTACCAAGAGACCCAGTACTTC	CASSYQETQYF
TRBV5-1	-	-	TRBJ2-5	TGCGCCAGCCGACTAGAGGTCAGTGAGACCCAGTACTTC	CASRLEVSETQYF
TRBV5-6	TRBD1	-	TRBJ2-2	TGTGCCAGCAGAGCGAGACAGGGGGCTACCGGGGAGCTGTTTTTT	CASRARQGATGELFF
TRBV13	-	few	TRBJ2-5	TGTGCCAGCAGCCCTCGTGGGGGTTTAGAGACCCAGTACTTC	CASSPRGGLETQYF
TRBV19	-	-	TRBJ1-3	TGTGCCAGTAGTTCAGGACCCTCTGGAAACACCATATATTTT	CASSSGPSGNTIYF
TRBV7-9	TRBD2	-	TRBJ2-1	TGTGCCAGCAGCCCCCGTAGCGGGGGAATTCCCGACAACAATGAGCAGTTCTTC	CASSPRSGGIPDNNEQFF
TRBV19	-	once	TRBJ1-1	TGTGCCAGTACTGGGGGGCGGGACACTGAAGCTTTCTTT	CASTGGRDTEAFF
TRBV29-1	TRBD1	-	TRBJ1-1	TGCAGCGCGGGACAGGCTTCTGGCACTGAAGCTTTCTTT	CSAGQASGTEAFF
TRBV6-5	-	-	TRBJ1-2	TGTGCCAGCAGTTACTCGACCGGTCGAGGCTACACCTTC	CASSYSTGRGYTF
TRBV5-1	-	-	TRBJ2-1	TGCGCCAGCCGCGGACAGAGCTCCTACAATGAGCAGTTCTTC	CASRGQSSYNEQFF
TRBV10-1	-	once	TRBJ1-2	TGCGCCGCCACGGAGGAAAACAACAACTATGGCTACACCTTC	CAATEENNNYGYTF
TRBV10-3	TRBD2	once	TRBJ2-5	TGTGCCATCGGGACTAGCGGGGGGTTTAGAGAGACCCAGTACTTC	CAIGTSGGFRETQYF
TRBV5-4	TRBD2	-	TRBJ2-5	TGTGCCAGCAGCTTGGGGGGGGGATCCCAGACCCAGTACTTC	CASSLGGGSQTQYF
TRBV19	-	-	TRBJ1-1	TGTGCCAGTAGTCTCAGGGATATGAACACTGAAGCTTTCTTT	CASSLRDMNTEAFF